A selection of T cell receptor beta chains follows, all from one sample in a study of blood T cell repertoires in COVID-19. Profiled with immunoSEQ multiplex PCR; TCRdb holds only in-frame clones, not every one. This table has about 160,000 clones, approximately 85% appearing once. The sample was peripheral blood. The receptors stem from a man older than 75 with COVID-19, enrolled during active disease. Both conserved end residues are part of each CDR3. The order of the fields is clone size, J gene, D gene, V gene, CDR3 protein, CDR3 DNA. The D gene is left open where the match is weak. Some rows mark clone size as missing; the rest say once, few, many or name a class of expanded clone.

NA | TRBJ1-1 | NA | TRBV27 | CASAPGVGTEAFF | TGTGCCAGCGCTCCAGGGGTGGGAACTGAAGCTTTCTTT
NA | TRBJ2-5 | NA | TRBV5-1 | CASSLARRETQYF | TGCGCCAGCAGCTTGGCCCGGAGGGAGACCCAGTACTTC
NA | TRBJ1-1 | NA | TRBV4-1 | CASSQSRAEAFF | TGCGCCAGCAGCCAAAGTCGGGCTGAAGCTTTCTTT
NA | TRBJ2-3 | NA | TRBV14 | CASSQEWGGVSTDTQYF | TGTGCCAGCAGCCAAGAATGGGGGGGCGTTAGCACAGATACGCAGTATTTT
NA | TRBJ2-4 | TRBD1 | TRBV5-4 | CASSKSTGGAQNIQYF | TGTGCCAGCAGCAAGTCTACAGGGGGCGCACAAAACATTCAGTACTTC
NA | TRBJ1-4 | NA | TRBV4-1 | CASSQGPDSNEKLFF | TGCGCCAGCAGCCAAGGCCCGGACTCGAATGAAAAACTGTTTTTT
once | TRBJ1-2 | TRBD1 | TRBV2 | CASRTGTGENYGYTF | TGTGCCAGTCGAACCGGGACAGGGGAGAACTATGGCTACACCTTC
few | TRBJ2-2 | NA | TRBV3-1/TRBV3-2 | CASSQAGAVGELFF | TGTGCCAGCAGCCAGGCGGGGGCGGTCGGGGAGCTGTTTTTT
NA | TRBJ1-5 | TRBD1 | TRBV14 | CASSQDWDREGQPQHF | TGTGCCAGCAGCCAAGATTGGGACAGGGAGGGTCAGCCCCAGCATTTT
once | TRBJ1-2 | TRBD1 | TRBV27 | CASSYRQGGGYTF | TGTGCCAGCAGTTATCGACAGGGGGGTGGCTACACCTTC
NA | TRBJ2-1 | TRBD2 | TRBV18 | CASSPQLAGVGEQFF | TGTGCCAGCTCACCACAACTAGCGGGGGTAGGAGAGCAGTTCTTC
NA | TRBJ1-5 | TRBD1 | TRBV12-5 | CASGFDRGQPQHF | TGTGCTAGTGGTTTCGACAGGGGACAGCCCCAGCATTTT